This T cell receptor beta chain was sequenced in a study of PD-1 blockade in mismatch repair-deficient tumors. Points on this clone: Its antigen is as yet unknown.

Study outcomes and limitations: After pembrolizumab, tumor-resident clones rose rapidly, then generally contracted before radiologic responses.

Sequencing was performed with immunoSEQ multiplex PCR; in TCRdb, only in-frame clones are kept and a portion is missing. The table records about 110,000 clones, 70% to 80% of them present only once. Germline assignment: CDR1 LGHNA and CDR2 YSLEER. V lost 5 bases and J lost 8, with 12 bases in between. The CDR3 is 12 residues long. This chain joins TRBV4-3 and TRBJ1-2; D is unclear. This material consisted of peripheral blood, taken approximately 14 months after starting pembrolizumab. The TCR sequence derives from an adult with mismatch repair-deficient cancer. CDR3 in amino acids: CASSSYAMGYTF. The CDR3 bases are TGCGCCAGCAGCTCCTACGCTATGGGCTACACCTTC.